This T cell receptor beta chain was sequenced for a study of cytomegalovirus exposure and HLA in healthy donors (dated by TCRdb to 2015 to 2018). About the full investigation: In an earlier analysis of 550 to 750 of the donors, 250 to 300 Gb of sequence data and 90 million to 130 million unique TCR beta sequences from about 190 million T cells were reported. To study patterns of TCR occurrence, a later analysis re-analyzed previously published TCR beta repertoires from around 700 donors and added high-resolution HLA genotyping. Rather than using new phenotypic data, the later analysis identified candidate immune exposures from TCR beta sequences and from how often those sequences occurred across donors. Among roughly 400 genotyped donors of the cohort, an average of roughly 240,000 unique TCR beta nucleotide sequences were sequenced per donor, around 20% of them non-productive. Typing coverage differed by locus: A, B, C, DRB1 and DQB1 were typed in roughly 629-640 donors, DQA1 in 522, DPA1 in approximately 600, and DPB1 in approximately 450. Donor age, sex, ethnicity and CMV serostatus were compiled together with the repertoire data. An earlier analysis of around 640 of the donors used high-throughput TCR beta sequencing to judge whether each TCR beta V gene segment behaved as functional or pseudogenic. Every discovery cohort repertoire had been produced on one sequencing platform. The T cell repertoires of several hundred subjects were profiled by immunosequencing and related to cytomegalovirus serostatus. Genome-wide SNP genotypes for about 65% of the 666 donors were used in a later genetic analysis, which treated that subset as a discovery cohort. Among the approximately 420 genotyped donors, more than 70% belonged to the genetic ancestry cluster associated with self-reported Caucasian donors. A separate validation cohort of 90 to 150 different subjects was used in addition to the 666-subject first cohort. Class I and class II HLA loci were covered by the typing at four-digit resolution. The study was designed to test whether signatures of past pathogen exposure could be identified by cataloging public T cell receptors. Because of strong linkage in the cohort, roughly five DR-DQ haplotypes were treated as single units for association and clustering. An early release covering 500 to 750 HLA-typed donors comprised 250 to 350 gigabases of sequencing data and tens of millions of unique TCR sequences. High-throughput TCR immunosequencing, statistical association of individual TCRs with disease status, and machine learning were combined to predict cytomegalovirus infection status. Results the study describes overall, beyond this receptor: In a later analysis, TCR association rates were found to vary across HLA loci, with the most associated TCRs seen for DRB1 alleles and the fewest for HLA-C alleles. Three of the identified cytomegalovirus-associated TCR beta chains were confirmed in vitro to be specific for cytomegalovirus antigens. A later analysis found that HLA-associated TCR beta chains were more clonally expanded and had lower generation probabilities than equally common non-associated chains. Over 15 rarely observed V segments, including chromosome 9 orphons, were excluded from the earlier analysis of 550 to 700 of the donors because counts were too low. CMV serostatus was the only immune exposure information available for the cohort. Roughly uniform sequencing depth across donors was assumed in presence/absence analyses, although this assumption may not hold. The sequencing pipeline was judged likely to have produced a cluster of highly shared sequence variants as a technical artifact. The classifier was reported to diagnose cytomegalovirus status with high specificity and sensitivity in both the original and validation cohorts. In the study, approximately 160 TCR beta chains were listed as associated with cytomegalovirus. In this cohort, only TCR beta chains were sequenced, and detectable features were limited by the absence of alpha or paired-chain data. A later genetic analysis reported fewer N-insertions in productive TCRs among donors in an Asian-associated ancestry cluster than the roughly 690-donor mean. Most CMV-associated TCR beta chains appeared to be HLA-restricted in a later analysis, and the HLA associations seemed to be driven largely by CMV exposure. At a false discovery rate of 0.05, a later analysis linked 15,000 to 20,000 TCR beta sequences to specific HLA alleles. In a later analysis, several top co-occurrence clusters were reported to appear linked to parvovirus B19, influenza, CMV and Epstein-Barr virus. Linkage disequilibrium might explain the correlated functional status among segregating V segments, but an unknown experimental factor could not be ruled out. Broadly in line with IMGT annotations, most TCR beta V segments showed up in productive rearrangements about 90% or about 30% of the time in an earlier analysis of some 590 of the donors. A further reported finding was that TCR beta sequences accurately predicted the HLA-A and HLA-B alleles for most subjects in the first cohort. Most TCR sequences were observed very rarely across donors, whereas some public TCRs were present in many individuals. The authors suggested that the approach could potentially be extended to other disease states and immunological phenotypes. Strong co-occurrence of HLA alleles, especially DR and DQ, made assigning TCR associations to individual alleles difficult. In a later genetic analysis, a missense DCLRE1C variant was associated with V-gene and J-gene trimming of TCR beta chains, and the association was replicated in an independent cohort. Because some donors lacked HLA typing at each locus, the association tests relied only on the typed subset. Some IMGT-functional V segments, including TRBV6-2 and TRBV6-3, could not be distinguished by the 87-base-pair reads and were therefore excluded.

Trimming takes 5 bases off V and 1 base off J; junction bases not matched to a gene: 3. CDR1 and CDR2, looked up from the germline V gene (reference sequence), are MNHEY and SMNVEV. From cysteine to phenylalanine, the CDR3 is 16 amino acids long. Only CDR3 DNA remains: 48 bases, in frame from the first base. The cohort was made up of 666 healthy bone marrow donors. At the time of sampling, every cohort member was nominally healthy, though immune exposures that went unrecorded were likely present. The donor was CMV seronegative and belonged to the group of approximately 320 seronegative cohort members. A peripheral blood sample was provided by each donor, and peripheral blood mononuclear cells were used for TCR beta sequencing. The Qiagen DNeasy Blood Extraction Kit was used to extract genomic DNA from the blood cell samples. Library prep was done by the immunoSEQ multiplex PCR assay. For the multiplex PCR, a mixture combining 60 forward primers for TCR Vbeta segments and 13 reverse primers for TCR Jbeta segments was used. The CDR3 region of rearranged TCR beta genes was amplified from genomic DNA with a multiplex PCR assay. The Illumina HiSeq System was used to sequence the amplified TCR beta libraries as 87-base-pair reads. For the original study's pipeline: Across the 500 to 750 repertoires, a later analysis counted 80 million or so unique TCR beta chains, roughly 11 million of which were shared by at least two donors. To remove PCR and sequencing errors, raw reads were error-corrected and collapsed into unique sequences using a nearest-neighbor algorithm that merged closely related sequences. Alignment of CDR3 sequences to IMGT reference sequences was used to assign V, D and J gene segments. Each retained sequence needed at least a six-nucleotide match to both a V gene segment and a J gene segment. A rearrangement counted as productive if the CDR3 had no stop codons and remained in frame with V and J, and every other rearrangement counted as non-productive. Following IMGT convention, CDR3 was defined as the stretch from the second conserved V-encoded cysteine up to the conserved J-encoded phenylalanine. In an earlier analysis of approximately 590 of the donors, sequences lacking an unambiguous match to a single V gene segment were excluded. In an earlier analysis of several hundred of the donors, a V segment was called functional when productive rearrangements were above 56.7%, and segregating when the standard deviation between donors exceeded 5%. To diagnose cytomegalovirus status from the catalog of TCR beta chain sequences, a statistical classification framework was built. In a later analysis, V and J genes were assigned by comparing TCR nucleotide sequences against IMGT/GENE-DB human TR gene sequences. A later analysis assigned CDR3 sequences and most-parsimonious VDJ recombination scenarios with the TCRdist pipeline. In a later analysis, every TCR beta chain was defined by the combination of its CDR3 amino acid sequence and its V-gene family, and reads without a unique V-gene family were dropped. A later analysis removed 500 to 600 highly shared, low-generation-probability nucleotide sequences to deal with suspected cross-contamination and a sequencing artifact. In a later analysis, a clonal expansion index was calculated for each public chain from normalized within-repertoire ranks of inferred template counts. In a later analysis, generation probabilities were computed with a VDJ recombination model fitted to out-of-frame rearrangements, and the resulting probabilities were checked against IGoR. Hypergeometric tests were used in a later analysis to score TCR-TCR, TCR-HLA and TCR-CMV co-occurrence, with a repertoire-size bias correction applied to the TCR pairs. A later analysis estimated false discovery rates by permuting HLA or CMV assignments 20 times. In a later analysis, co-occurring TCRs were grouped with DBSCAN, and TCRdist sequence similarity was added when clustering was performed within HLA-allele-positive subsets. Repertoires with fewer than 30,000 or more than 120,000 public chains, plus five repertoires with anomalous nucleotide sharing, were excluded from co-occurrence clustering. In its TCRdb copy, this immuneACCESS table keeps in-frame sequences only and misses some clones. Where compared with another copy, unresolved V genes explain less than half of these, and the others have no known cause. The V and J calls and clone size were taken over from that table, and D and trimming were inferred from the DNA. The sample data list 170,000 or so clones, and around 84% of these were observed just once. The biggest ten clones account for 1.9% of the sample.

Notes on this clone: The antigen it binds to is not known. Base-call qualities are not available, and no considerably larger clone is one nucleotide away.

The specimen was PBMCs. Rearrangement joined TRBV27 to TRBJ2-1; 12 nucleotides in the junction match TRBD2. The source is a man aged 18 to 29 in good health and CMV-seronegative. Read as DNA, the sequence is TGTGCCAGCAGTATACTAGCGGGGGGTTCCTACAATGAGCAGTTCTTC. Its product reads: CASSILAGGSYNEQFF.